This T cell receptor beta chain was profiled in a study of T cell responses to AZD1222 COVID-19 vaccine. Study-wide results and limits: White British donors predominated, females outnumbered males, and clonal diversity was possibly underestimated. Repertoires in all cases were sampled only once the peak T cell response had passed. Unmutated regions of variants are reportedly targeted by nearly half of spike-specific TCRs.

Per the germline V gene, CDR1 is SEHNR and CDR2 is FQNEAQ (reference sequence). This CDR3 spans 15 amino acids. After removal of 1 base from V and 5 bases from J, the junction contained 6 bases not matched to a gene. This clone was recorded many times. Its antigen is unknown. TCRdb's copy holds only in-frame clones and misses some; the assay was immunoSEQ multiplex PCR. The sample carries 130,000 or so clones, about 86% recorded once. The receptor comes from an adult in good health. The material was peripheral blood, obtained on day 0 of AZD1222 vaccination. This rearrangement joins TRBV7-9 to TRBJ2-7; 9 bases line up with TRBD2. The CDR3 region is CASSLGASGTNEQYF. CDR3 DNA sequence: TGTGCCAGCAGCTTAGGTGCTAGCGGGACCAACGAGCAGTACTTC.